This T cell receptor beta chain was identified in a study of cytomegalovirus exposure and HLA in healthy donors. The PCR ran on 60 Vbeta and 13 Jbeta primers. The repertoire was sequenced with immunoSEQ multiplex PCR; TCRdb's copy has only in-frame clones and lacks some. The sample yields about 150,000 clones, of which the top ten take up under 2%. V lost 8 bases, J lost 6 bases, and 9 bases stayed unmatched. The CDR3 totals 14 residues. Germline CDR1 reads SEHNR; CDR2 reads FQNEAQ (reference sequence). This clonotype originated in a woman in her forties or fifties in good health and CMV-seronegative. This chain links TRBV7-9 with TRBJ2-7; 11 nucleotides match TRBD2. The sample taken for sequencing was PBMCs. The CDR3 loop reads CASAELAGVGEQYF. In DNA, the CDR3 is TGTGCCAGCGCCGAACTAGCGGGAGTGGGCGAGCAGTACTTC.